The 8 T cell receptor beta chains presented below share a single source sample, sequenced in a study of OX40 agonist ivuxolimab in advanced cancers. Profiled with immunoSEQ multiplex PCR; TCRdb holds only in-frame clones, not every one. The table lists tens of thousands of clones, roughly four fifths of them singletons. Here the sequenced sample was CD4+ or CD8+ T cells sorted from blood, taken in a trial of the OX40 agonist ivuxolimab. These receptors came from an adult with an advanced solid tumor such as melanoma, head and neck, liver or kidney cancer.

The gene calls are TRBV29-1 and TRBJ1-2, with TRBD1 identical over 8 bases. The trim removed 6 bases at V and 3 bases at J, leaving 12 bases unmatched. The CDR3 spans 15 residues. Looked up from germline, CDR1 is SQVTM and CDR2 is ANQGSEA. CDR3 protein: CSVVLDRDSDYGYTF. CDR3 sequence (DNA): TGCAGCGTCGTCTTGGACAGGGATTCGGACTATGGCTACACCTTC. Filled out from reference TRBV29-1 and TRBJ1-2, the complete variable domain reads SAVISQKPSRDICQRGTSLTIQCQVDSQVTMMFWYRQQPGQSLTLIATANQGSEATYESGFVIDKFPISRPNLTFSTLTVSNMSPEDSSIYLCSVVLDRDSDYGYTFGSGTRLTVV.

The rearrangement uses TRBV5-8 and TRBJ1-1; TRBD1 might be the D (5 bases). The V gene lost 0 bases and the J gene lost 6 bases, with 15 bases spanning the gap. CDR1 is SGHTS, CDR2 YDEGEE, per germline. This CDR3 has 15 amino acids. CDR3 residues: CASSLAIGGGAEAFF. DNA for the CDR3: TGTGCCAGCAGCTTGGCTATTGGGGGGGGAGCTGAAGCTTTCTTT.

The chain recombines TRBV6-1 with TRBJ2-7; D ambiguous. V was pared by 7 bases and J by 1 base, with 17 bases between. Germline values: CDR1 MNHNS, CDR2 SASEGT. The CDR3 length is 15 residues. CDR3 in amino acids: CASTATLLGSYEQYF. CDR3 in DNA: TGTGCCAGCACTGCCACTCTATTGGGGTCCTACGAGCAGTACTTC.

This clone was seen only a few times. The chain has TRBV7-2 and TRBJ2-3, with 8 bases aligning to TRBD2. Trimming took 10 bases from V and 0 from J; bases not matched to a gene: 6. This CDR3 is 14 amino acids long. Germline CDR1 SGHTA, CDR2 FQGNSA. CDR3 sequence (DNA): TGTGCCACCATAGCGGGGATAAGCACAGATACGCAGTATTTT. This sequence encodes CATIAGISTDTQYF.

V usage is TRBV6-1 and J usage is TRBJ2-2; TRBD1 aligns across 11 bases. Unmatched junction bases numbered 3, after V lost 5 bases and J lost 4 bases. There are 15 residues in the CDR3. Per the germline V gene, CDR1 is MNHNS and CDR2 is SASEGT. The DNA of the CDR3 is TGTGCCAGCAGTTCCGGGACAGGGGGCACCGGGGAGCTGTTTTTT. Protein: CASSSGTGGTGELFF.

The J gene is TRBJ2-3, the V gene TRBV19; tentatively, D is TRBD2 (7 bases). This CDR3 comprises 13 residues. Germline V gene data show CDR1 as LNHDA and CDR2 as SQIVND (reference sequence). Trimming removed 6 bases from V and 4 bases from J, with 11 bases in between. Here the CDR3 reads CASRRGAADTQYF. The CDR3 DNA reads TGTGCCAGTAGACGGGGGGCAGCAGATACGCAGTATTTT.

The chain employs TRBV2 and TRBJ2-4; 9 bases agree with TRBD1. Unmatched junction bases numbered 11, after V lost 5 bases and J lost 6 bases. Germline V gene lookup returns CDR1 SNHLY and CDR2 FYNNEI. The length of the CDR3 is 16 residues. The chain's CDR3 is CASSPTGTGFGNIQYF. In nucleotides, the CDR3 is TGTGCCAGCAGTCCGACCGGGACAGGGTTTGGAAACATTCAGTACTTC.

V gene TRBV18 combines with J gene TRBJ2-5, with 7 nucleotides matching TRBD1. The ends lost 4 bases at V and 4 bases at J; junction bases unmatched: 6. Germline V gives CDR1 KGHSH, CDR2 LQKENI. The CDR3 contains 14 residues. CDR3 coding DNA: TGTGCCAGCTCACTAACAGGGGTGTCAGAGACCCAGTACTTC. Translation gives CASSLTGVSETQYF.